This T cell receptor beta chain was retrieved from a study of blood T cells in healthy people across ages (dated by TCRdb to the mid-2010s). Broadly, across the study: Template switching captured roughly one uniquely barcoded TCR beta cDNA molecule per two T cells in model experiments. Donors were grouped into four age groups: young (average roughly 17 years), middle-aged (39), aged (roughly 67) and long-lived (approximately 78). For two donors (one aged 18 to 29 and one aged 80 or older), the study analyzed two additional independent replicas of 1 million unique cDNA reads from the same blood draw. Using deep sequencing normalized with unique cDNA molecular identifiers, the study measured how TCR beta repertoire diversity changes with age. To avoid experimental bias, donors of different ages were spread randomly across the sequencing lanes.

Libraries were constructed by 5' RACE. Sequencer: Illumina HiSeq 2500. A second PCR of roughly 7 to 11 cycles was run with a J-beta primer mix and a sample-barcoded 5' primer. A unique molecular identifier was introduced onto each TCR beta cDNA molecule by a template-switch 5' adaptor carrying 12 random nucleotides. At least 3 million CDR3-containing paired-end reads were obtained from each sample. All of the RNA was converted into first-strand cDNA using the Mint cDNA synthesis kit, with a TRBC-specific oligonucleotide serving as the primer. All cDNA was treated with uracil-DNA glycosylase and then went through a first 18-cycle PCR with the universal primers M1SS and BC2_uni_R. The source study handled its data this way. Each sample was normalized by randomly selecting 1 million high-quality reads, each carrying a distinct molecular identifier. Reads sharing molecular identifiers were discarded rather than binned into consensus sequences. MiTCR, run with a Q25 quality threshold and the strictest error-elimination algorithm, handled CDR3 identification, clonotype clustering and error correction. Lower-bound total TCR beta diversity was estimated with a nonparametric unseen species model using Euler transformation. TCRdb reworked the public reads: Q25 trimming with fastp, MiXCR clone assembly, productive beta chains retained. When rows share a CDR3 protein, they turn into one entry using the most common DNA and genes. These V and J calls are TCRdb output, not the study's own analysis. The sample table shows fewer than 900,000 distinct CDR3 sequences, and around 40% are seen once. More than 20% of the sample rests with the top ten.

From its cysteine to its phenylalanine, the CDR3 spans 15 amino acids. Just CDR3 DNA is preserved here, 45 bases in frame from base 1. The V end loses 3 bases and the J end loses 1 base, and a stretch of 12 bases separates them. In the germline V gene, CDR1 corresponds to SGHRS and CDR2 to YFSETQ. Systemically healthy Caucasian individuals from Russia, over 30 in total and aged about 6 to 100 years, were included as donors. Each donor gave approximately 9.3 milliliters of peripheral blood, collected into EDTA-treated Vacutainer tubes. Ficoll-Paque density-gradient centrifugation was used to isolate PBMCs, with at least 6 million obtained per sample. Total RNA, at least 5 micrograms per sample, was extracted from PBMCs with Trizol reagent. For every donor, flow cytometry on a PBMC aliquot measured the percentage of naive CD45RAhigh/CD27high T cells. A note on this clonotype: Its antigen is still unknown. Base qualities are missing; no much larger clone stands one base away.

Beyond this particular receptor, the publication reports: Compared with the aged group, the long-lived group had more naive CD4+ T cells, fewer expanded clones and increased TCR diversity, suggesting age selection. The CMV infection status of donors was not known, potentially confounding age-related changes in expanded clonotypes. Because profiling used bulk unsorted PBMCs, naive and antigen-experienced compartments could not be compared conclusively. There was a strong correlation between observed TCR beta diversity and the percentage of naive T cells measured by flow cytometry. As age increased, observed TCR beta diversity per million T cells dropped in a roughly linear way, and a significant reduction was already evident by age about 40. Total diversity estimates from one million sequenced T cells were considered lower bounds and underestimates.

Sequencing was carried out using blood. The sequence came from a woman in her sixties or seventies in good health. Recombination connected TRBV5-1 to TRBJ2-3, with the D gene call left open. The nucleotide sequence reads as follows: TGCGCCAGCAGCTCGGCTGGAAGCGGCACAGATACGCAGTATTTT. Its protein is CASSSAGSGTDTQYF. With the rest looked up from the reference TRBV5-1 and TRBJ2-3 genes rather than sequenced, the full variable domain is KAGVTQTPRYLIKTRGQQVTLSCSPISGHRSVSWYQQTPGQGLQFLFEYFSETQRNKGNFPGRFSGRQFSNSRSEMNVSTLELGDSALYLCASSSAGSGTDTQYFGPGTRLTVL.